This T cell receptor beta chain appears in the sequencing data of a study of regulatory T cells in long-lasting Graves disease. CDR1 and CDR2 from the germline V gene are LNHDA and SQIVND (reference sequence). The ends were cut back, 11 bases at V and 5 bases at J, with 18 bases in the middle. CDR3 length equals 13 residues. This clonotype was found a few times. Arm-PCR with iRepertoire HTBI primers amplified the CDR3 regions for these TCR beta libraries. A single record per CDR3 protein comes from TCRdb applying MiXCR to the multiplex PCR reads. The repertoire holds around 340,000 distinct CDR3 sequences, with roughly a fifth as singletons. Time point in this sample: persistent/refractory GD, antithyroid drugs over 5 years with positive TRAb. Extracted PBMC RNA gave rise to the TCR library.

This receptor was obtained from a female donor with Graves disease. The input for sequencing was peripheral blood mononuclear cells (PBMCs), taken when the disease was refractory, from a patient treated with antithyroid drugs. The rearrangement joins TRBV19 to TRBJ2-5; D is unclear. CDR3 loop: CADTPSHFETQYF. The CDR3 DNA is TGTGCCGATACACCTTCTCACTTTGAGACCCAGTACTTC.